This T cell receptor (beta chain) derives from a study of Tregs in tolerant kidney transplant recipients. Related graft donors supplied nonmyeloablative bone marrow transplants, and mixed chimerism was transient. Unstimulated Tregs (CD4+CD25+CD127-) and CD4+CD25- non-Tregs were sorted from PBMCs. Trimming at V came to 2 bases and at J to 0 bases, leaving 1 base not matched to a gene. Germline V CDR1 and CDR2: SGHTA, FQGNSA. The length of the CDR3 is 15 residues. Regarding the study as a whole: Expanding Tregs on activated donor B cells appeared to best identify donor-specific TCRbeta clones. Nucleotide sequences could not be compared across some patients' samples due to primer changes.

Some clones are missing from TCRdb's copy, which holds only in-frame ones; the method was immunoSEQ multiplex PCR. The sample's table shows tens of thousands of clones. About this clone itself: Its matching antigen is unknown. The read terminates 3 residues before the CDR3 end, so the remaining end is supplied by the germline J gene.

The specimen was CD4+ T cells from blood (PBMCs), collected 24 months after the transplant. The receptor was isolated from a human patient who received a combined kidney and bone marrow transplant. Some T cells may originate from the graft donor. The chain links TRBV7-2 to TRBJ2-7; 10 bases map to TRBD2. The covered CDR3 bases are TGTGCCAGCAGCTTACTAGCGGGAGTCTCCTACGAG. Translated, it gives CASSLLAGVSYE. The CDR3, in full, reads CASSLLAGVSYEQYF.